This record looks at one T cell receptor (beta chain) sequence and its context. The CDR3 spans 13 residues. Germline V gene data show CDR1 as LGHNA and CDR2 as YSLEER. The ends lost 3 bases at V and 11 bases at J; junction bases unmatched: 9. This specimen comes from a study of blood T cell repertoires in COVID-19. Libraries were prepared by immunoSEQ multiplex PCR; TCRdb keeps only in-frame clonotypes and omits some of them. The data contain 200,000 to 250,000 clones, 65% to 85% of them singletons. Sample: peripheral blood. This chain uses TRBV4-3 with TRBJ1-1, with 7 bases fitting TRBD1. The receptor was derived from a human donor in a cohort sampled during active COVID-19. The CDR3 region has the DNA TGCGCCAGCAGCCAGATTACAGGGGTAGGGGCTTTCTTT. This codes for CASSQITGVGAFF.